This T cell receptor beta chain was observed in a study of T-cell memory formation after mild COVID-19. Broader study findings: Unconfirmed was the SARS-CoV-2 specificity of second-wave clones that peaked on day 37.

UMIs and sample barcodes were carried by the TCR alpha and TCR beta cDNA libraries that 5'RACE produced using constant-segment primers. TCRdb analysed the 5' RACE reads with MiXCR anew, one entry per CDR3 protein. Seen here are 150,000 to 200,000 distinct CDR3 sequences, around a tenth observed once, and the top ten hold less than 4%. As concerns this clonotype: What it binds is not known.

The trim removed 0 bases at V and 6 bases at J, leaving 7 bases unmatched. Germline CDR1 SGHAT, CDR2 FQNNGV. This CDR3 contains 16 residues. Sequencing was performed on PBMCs or a T cell subset sorted from them (not recorded which). The chain has TRBV11-2 and TRBJ2-2, with TRBD2 matching 7 bases. This TCR came from a man aged 18 to 30 who had mild COVID-19 (a few samples of this study predate the infection). Cell type and time point are not known. CDR3 loop: CASSLEGQGRAGELFF. The CDR3, as DNA: TGTGCCAGCAGCTTAGAGGGCCAAGGGAGGGCCGGGGAGCTGTTTTTT.